A selection of T cell receptor beta chains follows, all from one sample in a study of cytomegalovirus exposure and HLA in healthy donors. Here immunoSEQ multiplex PCR was the method, and the copy in TCRdb shows in-frame clones only, minus some. The sample carries 160,000 or so clones, 88% recorded once. Source material: PBMCs. Receptors were obtained from a young man in good health and CMV-seronegative. Each CDR3 is given with its conserved first and last residue. D genes are given only for firm matches. Expanded clones get a size class; other rows say once, few or many, or leave the size out.

TRBD2	NA	TRBJ2-7	TRBV13	15	TGTGCCAGCAGTCGTGGACTAGCGGGGGGCTACGAGCAGTACTTC	CASSRGLAGGYEQYF
TRBD1	NA	TRBJ1-1	TRBV5-4	13	TGTGCCAGCAGGGGACAGGGTGAAACTGAAGCTTTCTTT	CASRGQGETEAFF
NA	NA	TRBJ2-1	TRBV19	14	TGTGCCATTTCCCCTCGAGCCTTATACAATGAGCAGTTCTTC	CAISPRALYNEQFF
NA	NA	TRBJ1-3	TRBV5-1	13	TGCGCCAGCACCGCAGGGTCTGGAAACACCATATATTTT	CASTAGSGNTIYF
TRBD1	NA	TRBJ2-7	TRBV4-3	15	TGCGCCAGCAGCCAAGTGTCGGGCAGGGGGAGCGAGCAGTACTTC	CASSQVSGRGSEQYF
NA	NA	TRBJ2-7	TRBV6-5	12	TGTGCCAGCAGTTACAACCGGTACGAGCAGTACTTC	CASSYNRYEQYF
NA	NA	TRBJ2-3	TRBV28	12	TGTGCCAGCAGTTTCTCCCCAGATACGCAGTATTTT	CASSFSPDTQYF
NA	NA	TRBJ2-1	TRBV7-9	15	TGTGCCAGCAGCTTAGCGGGGGGGCCGGCCTATGAGCAGTTCTTC	CASSLAGGPAYEQFF
TRBD2	NA	TRBJ2-1	TRBV4-3	17	TGCGCCAGCAGCCAAGCCGGGACTAGCGGGAGGAACGATGAGCAGTTCTTC	CASSQAGTSGRNDEQFF
NA	NA	TRBJ1-2	TRBV18	15	TGTGCCAGCTCACCGACCCTGAAAGGGAGGGATGGCTACACCTTC	CASSPTLKGRDGYTF
NA	NA	TRBJ1-1	TRBV6-5	14	TGTGCCAGCAGTTACACAAACCCCTCAGGGGAAGCTTTCTTT	CASSYTNPSGEAFF
NA	NA	TRBJ1-4	TRBV29-1	15	TGCAGCGTCGCCCGAGGGGGAAAAGGGGATGAAAAACTGTTTTTT	CSVARGGKGDEKLFF
TRBD1	NA	TRBJ1-5	TRBV10-3	15	TGTGCCATCAGTGGTGGGACAGGGACAAATCAGCCCCAGCATTTT	CAISGGTGTNQPQHF
NA	NA	TRBJ2-6	TRBV27	13	TGTGCCAGCAGTTCGAGTGGGGCCAACGTCCTGACTTTC	CASSSSGANVLTF
NA	NA	TRBJ2-1	TRBV6-5	15	TGTGCCAGCAGCGTGGCTTTCCTCTCCTACAATGAGCAGTTCTTC	CASSVAFLSYNEQFF
TRBD1	NA	TRBJ1-5	TRBV6-6	15	TGTGCCAGCAGCCGGACAGGGGGCGAGAATCAGCCCCAGCATTTT	CASSRTGGENQPQHF
TRBD1	once	TRBJ1-2	TRBV27	15	TGTGCCAGCAGTCGGGACAGGGGAAGGGAAGGCGGCTACACCTTC	CASSRDRGREGGYTF
NA	NA	TRBJ2-7	TRBV4-1	15	TGCGCCAGCAGCTACCGGGACACAAGCTCCTACGAGCAGTACTTC	CASSYRDTSSYEQYF
NA	NA	TRBJ2-7	TRBV7-2	12	TGTGCCAGTAGATGGGAGAGGTACGAGCAGTACTTC	CASRWERYEQYF
TRBD1	NA	TRBJ1-3	TRBV5-4	15	TGTGCCAGCAGCTTGGGGACAGGGGCGGGAAACACCATATATTTT	CASSLGTGAGNTIYF
TRBD1	NA	TRBJ1-5	TRBV15	14	TGTGCCACAAGCGACAGGGTAGGGTACCAGCCCCAGCATTTT	CATSDRVGYQPQHF
NA	NA	TRBJ2-3	TRBV2	14	TGTGCCAGCAGTAATCAGGGCCCCCCAGATACGCAGTATTTT	CASSNQGPPDTQYF
TRBD1	NA	TRBJ2-5	TRBV19	16	TGTGCCAGTAGTATCAATTTTGGCAGGGGGCAAGAGACCCAGTACTTC	CASSINFGRGQETQYF
TRBD2	NA	TRBJ2-7	TRBV7-2	15	TGTGCCAGCAGACTAGCGGGAGCTGTGACCTACGAGCAGTACTTC	CASRLAGAVTYEQYF
NA	NA	TRBJ1-2	TRBV6-5	15	TGTGCCAGCAGTTACTCTGTCGGACAGAGCTATGGCTACACCTTC	CASSYSVGQSYGYTF
NA	NA	TRBJ1-1	TRBV10-3	13	TGTGCCATCACTCGAAGGGGGAAGAGTGACGCTTTCTTT	CAITRRGKSDAFF
TRBD2	once	TRBJ2-1	TRBV19	16	TGTGCCAGTAGTACCCCCCGGACTAGCGGGACCGATGAGCAGTTCTTC	CASSTPRTSGTDEQFF
NA	NA	TRBJ2-7	TRBV7-9	15	TGTGCCAGCAGCCTACCGACTAAATTCTCCTACGAGCAGTACTTC	CASSLPTKFSYEQYF
NA	NA	TRBJ2-7	TRBV28	15	TGTGCCAGCAGTTTATACAGCGGTCCAACCTACGAGCAGTACTTC	CASSLYSGPTYEQYF